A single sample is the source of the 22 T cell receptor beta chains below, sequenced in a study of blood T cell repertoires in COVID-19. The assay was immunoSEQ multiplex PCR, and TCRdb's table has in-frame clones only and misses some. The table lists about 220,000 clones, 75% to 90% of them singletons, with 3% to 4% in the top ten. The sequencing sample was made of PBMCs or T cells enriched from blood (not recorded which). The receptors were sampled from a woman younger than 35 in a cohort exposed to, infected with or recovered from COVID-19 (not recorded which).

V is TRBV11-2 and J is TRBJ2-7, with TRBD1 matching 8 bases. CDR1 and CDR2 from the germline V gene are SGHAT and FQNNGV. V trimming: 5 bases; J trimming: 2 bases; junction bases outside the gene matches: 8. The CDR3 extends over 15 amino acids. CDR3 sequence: CASSHRDRRPYEQYF. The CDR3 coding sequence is TGTGCCAGCAGCCATAGGGACAGGAGACCCTACGAGCAGTACTTC. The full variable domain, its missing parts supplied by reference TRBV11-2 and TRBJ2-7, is EAGVAQSPRYKIIEKRQSVAFWCNPISGHATLYWYQQILGQGPKLLIQFQNNGVVDDSQLPKDRFSAERLKGVDSTLKIQPAKLEDSAVYLCASSHRDRRPYEQYFGPGTRLTVT.

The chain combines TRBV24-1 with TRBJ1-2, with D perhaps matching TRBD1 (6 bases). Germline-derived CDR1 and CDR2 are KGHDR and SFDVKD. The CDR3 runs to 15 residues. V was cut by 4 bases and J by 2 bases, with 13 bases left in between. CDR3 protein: CATSDGQSTNYGYTF. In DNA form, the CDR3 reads TGTGCCACCAGTGACGGACAGTCCACCAACTATGGCTACACCTTC.

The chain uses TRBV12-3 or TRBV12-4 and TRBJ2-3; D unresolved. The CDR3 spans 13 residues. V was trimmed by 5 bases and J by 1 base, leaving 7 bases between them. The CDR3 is CASSPRRTDTQYF. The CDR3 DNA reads TGTGCCAGCAGTCCTAGGCGCACAGATACGCAGTATTTT.

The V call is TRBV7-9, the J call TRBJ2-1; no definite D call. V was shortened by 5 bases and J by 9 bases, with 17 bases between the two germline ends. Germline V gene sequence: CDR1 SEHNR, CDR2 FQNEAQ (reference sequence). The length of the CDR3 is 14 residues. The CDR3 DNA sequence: TGTGCCAGCAGCGACTTCCCTCCGGCACTTGAGCAGTTCTTC. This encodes CASSDFPPALEQFF.

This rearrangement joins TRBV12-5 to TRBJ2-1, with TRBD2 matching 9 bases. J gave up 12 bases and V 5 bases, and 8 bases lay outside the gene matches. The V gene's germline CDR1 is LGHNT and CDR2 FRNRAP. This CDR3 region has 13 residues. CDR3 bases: TGTGCTAGTGGTCTAGTAGCGGGAGCGGGGCAGTTCTTC. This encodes CASGLVAGAGQFF. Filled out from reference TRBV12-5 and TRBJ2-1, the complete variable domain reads DARVTQTPRHKVTEMGQEVTMRCQPILGHNTVFWYRQTMMQGLELLAYFRNRAPLDDSGMPKDRFSAEMPDATLATLKIQPSEPRDSAVYFCASGLVAGAGQFFGPGTRLTVL.

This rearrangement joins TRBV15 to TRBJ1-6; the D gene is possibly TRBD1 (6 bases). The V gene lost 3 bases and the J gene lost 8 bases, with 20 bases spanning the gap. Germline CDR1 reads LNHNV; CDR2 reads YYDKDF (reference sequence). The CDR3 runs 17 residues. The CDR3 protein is CATSRARPGTKDSPLHF. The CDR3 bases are TGTGCCACCAGCAGGGCCCGCCCCGGGACAAAAGATTCACCCCTCCACTTT. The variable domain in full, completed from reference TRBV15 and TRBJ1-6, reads DAMVIQNPRYQVTQFGKPVTLSCSQTLNHNVMYWYQQKSSQAPKLLFHYYDKDFNNEADTPDNFQSRRPNTSFCFLDIRSPGLGDTAMYLCATSRARPGTKDSPLHFGNGTRLTVT.

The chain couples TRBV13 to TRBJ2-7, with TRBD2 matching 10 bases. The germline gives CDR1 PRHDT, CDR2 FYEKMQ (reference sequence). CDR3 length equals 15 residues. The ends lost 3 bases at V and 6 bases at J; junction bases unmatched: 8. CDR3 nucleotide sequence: TGTGCCAGCAGCTTGGGAGCGGGGGGGTCGGTCGAGCAGTACTTC. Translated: CASSLGAGGSVEQYF.

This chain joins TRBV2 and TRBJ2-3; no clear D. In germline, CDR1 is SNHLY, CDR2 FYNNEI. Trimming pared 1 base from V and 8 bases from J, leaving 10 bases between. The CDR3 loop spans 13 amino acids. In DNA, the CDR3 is TGTGCCAGCAGTGAAGATCCGCCGGGTACGCAGTATTTT. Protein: CASSEDPPGTQYF. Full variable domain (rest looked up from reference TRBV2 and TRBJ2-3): EPEVTQTPSHQVTQMGQEVILRCVPISNHLYFYWYRQILGQKVEFLVSFYNNEISEKSEIFDDQFSVERPDGSNFTLKIRSTKLEDSAMYFCASSEDPPGTQYFGPGTRLTVL.

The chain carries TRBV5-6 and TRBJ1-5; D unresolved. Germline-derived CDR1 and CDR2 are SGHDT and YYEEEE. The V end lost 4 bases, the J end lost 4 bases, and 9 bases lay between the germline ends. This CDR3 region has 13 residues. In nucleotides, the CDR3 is TGTGCCAGCAGCCTACAGCAGAATCAGCCCCAGCATTTT. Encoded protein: CASSLQQNQPQHF.

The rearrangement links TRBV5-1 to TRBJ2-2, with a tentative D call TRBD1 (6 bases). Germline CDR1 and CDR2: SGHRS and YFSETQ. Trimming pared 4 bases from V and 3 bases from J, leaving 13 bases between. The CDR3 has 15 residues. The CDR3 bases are TGCGCCAGCAGCATACAGGGTTTGGACACCGGGGAGCTGTTTTTT. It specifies CASSIQGLDTGELFF. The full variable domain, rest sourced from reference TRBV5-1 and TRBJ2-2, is KAGVTQTPRYLIKTRGQQVTLSCSPISGHRSVSWYQQTPGQGLQFLFEYFSETQRNKGNFPGRFSGRQFSNSRSEMNVSTLELGDSALYLCASSIQGLDTGELFFGEGSRLTVL.

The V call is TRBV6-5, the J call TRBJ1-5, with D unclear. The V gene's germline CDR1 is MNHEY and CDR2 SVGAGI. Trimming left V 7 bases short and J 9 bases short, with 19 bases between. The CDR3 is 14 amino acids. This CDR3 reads CASTLVRPRAPQHF. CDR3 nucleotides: TGTGCCAGCACCCTAGTAAGGCCCCGAGCGCCCCAGCATTTT.

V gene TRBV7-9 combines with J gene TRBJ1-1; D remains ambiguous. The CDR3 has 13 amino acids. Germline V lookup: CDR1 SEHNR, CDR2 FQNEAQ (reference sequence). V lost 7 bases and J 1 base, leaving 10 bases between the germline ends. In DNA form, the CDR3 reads TGTGCCAGCAACACGGAGGGGAACACTGAAGCTTTCTTT. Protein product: CASNTEGNTEAFF.

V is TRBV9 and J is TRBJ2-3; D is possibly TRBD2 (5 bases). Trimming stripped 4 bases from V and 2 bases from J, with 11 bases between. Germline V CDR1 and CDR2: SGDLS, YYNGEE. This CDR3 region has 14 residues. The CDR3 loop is CASSPRGNTDTQYF. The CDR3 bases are TGTGCCAGCAGCCCAAGAGGGAACACAGATACGCAGTATTTT.

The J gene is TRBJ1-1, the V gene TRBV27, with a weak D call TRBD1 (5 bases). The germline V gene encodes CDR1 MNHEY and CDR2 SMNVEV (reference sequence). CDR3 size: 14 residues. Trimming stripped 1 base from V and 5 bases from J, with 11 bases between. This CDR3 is CASSLLAGRTEAFF. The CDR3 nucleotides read TGTGCCAGCAGTTTATTGGCAGGGAGGACTGAAGCTTTCTTT.

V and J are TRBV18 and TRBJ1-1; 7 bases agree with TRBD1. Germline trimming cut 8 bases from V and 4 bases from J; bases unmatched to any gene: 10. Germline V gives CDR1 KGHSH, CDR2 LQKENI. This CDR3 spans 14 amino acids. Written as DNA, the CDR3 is TGTGCCAGCGGAGAGACAGGGAGGATCACTGAAGCTTTCTTT. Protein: CASGETGRITEAFF. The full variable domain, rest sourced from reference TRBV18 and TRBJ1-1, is NAGVMQNPRHLVRRRGQEARLRCSPMKGHSHVYWYRQLPEEGLKFMVYLQKENIIDESGMPKERFSAEFPKEGPSILRIQQVVRGDSAAYFCASGETGRITEAFFGQGTRLTVV.

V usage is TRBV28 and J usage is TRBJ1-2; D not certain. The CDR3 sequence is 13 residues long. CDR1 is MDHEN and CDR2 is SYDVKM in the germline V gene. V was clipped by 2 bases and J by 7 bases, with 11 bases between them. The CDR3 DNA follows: TGTGCCAGCAGTTTAGGCCCGGAGGGTGGCTACACCTTC. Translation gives CASSLGPEGGYTF.

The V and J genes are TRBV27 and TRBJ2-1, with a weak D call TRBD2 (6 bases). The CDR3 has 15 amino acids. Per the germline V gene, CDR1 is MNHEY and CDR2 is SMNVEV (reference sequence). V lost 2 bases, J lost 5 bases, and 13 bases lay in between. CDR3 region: CASSLRRVFDNEQFF. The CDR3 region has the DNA TGTGCCAGCAGTTTAAGGAGGGTTTTTGACAATGAGCAGTTCTTC.

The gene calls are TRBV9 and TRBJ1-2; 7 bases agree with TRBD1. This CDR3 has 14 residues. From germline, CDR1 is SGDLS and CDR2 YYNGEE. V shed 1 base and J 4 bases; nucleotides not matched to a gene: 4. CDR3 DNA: TGTGCCAGCAGCGTAAACAGGGGAGGCTATGGCTACACCTTC. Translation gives CASSVNRGGYGYTF.

CDR3 in amino acids: CAVRWGGAADTQYF. The CDR3 DNA is TGTGCCGTAAGGTGGGGGGGAGCGGCAGATACGCAGTATTTT. This rearrangement joins TRBV19 to TRBJ2-3; 7 bases line up with TRBD2. V dropped 11 bases and J dropped 4; count of bases not matched to a gene: 12. Germline CDR1 is LNHDA and CDR2 is SQIVND (reference sequence). This CDR3 has 14 amino acids.

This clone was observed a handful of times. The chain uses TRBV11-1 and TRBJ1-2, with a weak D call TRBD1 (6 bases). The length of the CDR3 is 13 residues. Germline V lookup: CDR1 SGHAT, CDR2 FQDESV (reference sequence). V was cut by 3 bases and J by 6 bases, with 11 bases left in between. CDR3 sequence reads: CASSFGGSDGYTF. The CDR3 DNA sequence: TGTGCCAGCAGCTTTGGGGGCTCGGATGGCTACACCTTC.

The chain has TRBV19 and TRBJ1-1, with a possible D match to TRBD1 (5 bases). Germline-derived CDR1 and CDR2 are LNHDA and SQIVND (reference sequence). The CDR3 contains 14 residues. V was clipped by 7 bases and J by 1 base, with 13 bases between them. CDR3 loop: CASTATVWNTEAFF. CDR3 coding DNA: TGTGCCAGTACCGCGACAGTTTGGAACACTGAAGCTTTCTTT.

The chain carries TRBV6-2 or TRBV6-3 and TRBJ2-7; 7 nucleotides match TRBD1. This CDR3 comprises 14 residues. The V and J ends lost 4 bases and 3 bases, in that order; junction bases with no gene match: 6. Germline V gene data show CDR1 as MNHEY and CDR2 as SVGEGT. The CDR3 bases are TGTGCCAGCAGTTTACAGGGGCTAGACTACGAGCAGTACTTC. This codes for CASSLQGLDYEQYF.